What follows is one T cell receptor (beta chain) and its context. Its cognate antigen has yet to be identified. There are no base qualities to consult, and no much larger clone falls within one base. The data were obtained in a study of blood T cell repertoires in COVID-19 (dated by TCRdb to 2018 to 2021). Context from the whole study: Collaborator samples came from the United States, Italy and Spain and covered acute and convalescent phases of COVID-19. Where available, HLA class I and class II types were obtained from metadata supplied by the sample provider rather than from assay-based typing. A de-identified subject ID, COVID-19 status, age in years and sex were almost always included in the sample metadata. The samples were drawn from the first 160 participants of the ongoing ImmuneRACE study and from 1,254 subjects provided by 6 global collaborators. The material from the prospective study consisted of cDNA or gDNA derived from T cells, B-cell-depleted T cells, or PBMCs. The repertoires were released in a freely available public database intended as a resource for research on the immune response to SARS-CoV-2. Subjects who had been exposed to COVID-19, were actively infected with it, or had recovered from it provided the deeply sampled blood TCRbeta repertoires that made up the dataset. The investigation overall reported the following: The quantity of clinical and demographic metadata differed by source and by participant and was supplied without curation.

The immunoSEQ Assay, a bias-controlled multiplex PCR, was used to amplify TCRbeta CDR3 regions from genomic DNA. On the study's bioinformatics: Within the assay, amplification of reference gene primers was used to estimate how many nucleated cells each sample contained. To quantify the absolute abundance of each unique TCRbeta CDR3 rearrangement, sequence reads were collapsed and filtered. Productive Simpson clonality was computed per sample as the square root of Simpson's diversity index over productive rearrangements. TCRdb limited this immuneACCESS table to in-frame rearrangements with V and J called. A share of clones is missing; checked studies link under half to unresolved V genes, and the rest is unexplained. V and J calls and clone size follow that table, whereas D and trimming were derived from the DNA. This sample holds hundreds of thousands of clones; roughly 80% were observed only once. 7.4% of the sample goes to the ten largest clones.

The collaborating institutions used their own protocols to collect whole blood in K2EDTA tubes. For TCRbeta analysis, collaborators shipped samples in one of three forms: frozen whole blood, isolated PBMCs, or DNA extracted from either of those sample types. Taken from cysteine to phenylalanine, the CDR3 has 11 residues. Only the CDR3 region is kept as DNA, spanning 33 bases read in frame from base 1. The V end loses 5 bases and the J end loses 5 bases, and a stretch of 6 bases separates them. In the germline V gene, CDR1 corresponds to MDHEN and CDR2 to SYDVKM. Source material: peripheral blood. The receptor was derived from a woman aged 50 to 60 with acute or convalescent COVID-19. This chain joins TRBV28 to TRBJ1-1; D gene: possibly TRBD1, on 5 matching bases. The nucleotide sequence is TGTGCCAGCAGTCAGGGAACTGAAGCTTTCTTT. Translated, this is CASSQGTEAFF.